Following are 8 T cell receptor beta chains from one sample sequenced in a study of OX40 agonist ivuxolimab in advanced cancers. TCRdb keeps only in-frame clones here, not all; method: immunoSEQ multiplex PCR. The table shows over 15,000 clones, with about four fifths occurring only once. The source material was CD4+ or CD8+ T cells sorted from blood, sampled in a trial of the OX40 agonist ivuxolimab. The receptors were sampled from an adult with an advanced solid tumor such as melanoma, head and neck, liver or kidney cancer.

The chain employs TRBV5-4 and TRBJ2-7; 7 bases match TRBD2. V was pared by 4 bases and J by 7 bases, with 8 bases of the junction left unmatched. CDR1 and CDR2 (germline): SGHNT, YYREEE (reference sequence). CDR3 length: 13 residues. The CDR3 spells CASSLGGGLEQYF. The CDR3 DNA sequence: TGTGCCAGCAGCCTTGGGGGGGGTCTGGAGCAGTACTTC.

The chain joins TRBV18 to TRBJ2-5; TRBD1 matches at 7 bases. The CDR3 sequence is 14 residues long. Germline V gene sequence: CDR1 KGHSH, CDR2 LQKENI. V gave up 3 bases and J gave up 0 bases; unmatched junction bases: 1. The CDR3 DNA sequence: TGTGCCAGCTCACCTCAGGGGGACCAAGAGACCCAGTACTTC. Translating it yields CASSPQGDQETQYF.

V and J are TRBV19 and TRBJ1-3; TRBD1 matches 8 bases. CDR3 length: 14 amino acids. The germline gives CDR1 LNHDA, CDR2 SQIVND (reference sequence). Trimming removed 8 bases from V and 2 bases from J; junction bases left unmatched: 5. As DNA, the CDR3 is TGTGCCAGTGGCAGGGGGCGGCCTGGAAACACCATATATTTT. Translation: CASGRGRPGNTIYF.

This chain links TRBV7-9 with TRBJ2-7; D not resolved. The CDR3 runs 12 residues. CDR1 is SEHNR and CDR2 is FQNEAQ in the germline V gene (reference sequence). V lost 5 bases to trimming and J lost 1 base, with 6 bases between them. The DNA of the CDR3 is TGTGCCAGCAGCGATGGATCCTACGAGCAGTACTTC. Encoded protein: CASSDGSYEQYF. Full variable domain (missing parts from reference TRBV7-9 and TRBJ2-7): DTGVSQNPRHKITKRGQNVTFRCDPISEHNRLYWYRQTLGQGPEFLTYFQNEAQLEKSRLLSDRFSAERPKGSFSTLEIQRTEQGDSAMYLCASSDGSYEQYFGPGTRLTVT.

The genes are TRBV5-1 and TRBJ2-1, with 8 bases lining up with TRBD2. The germline CDR1 and CDR2 sequences are SGHRS and YFSETQ. J was trimmed by 6 bases and V by 3 bases; bases with no gene match: 14. This CDR3 is built from 17 residues. CDR3 amino acids: CASSWTGGAGEGNEQFF. The DNA for the CDR3 is TGCGCCAGCAGCTGGACGGGAGGAGCGGGAGAGGGCAATGAGCAGTTCTTC.

The chain couples TRBV12-5 to TRBJ2-2, with D possibly TRBD1 on 6 matching bases. This CDR3 comprises 14 residues. V was pared by 6 bases and J by 2 bases, with 10 bases between. Germline V gene lookup returns CDR1 LGHNT and CDR2 FRNRAP. CDR3 in amino acids: CASGPGTNTGELFF. CDR3 nucleotides: TGTGCTAGTGGCCCAGGGACAAACACCGGGGAGCTGTTTTTT.

As concerns this clone: Sequence at one end of the junction differs from germline and may be a read error. This specimen includes other DNA sequences encoding the same CDR3. The rearrangement links TRBV29-1 to TRBJ1-5; maybe TRBD1 (5 bases). The CDR3 runs to 13 residues. Germline V gene data show CDR1 as SQVTM and CDR2 as ANQGSEA. Here the CDR3 DNA reads TGTAGCGTCGCCTGGGGGTGGAATCAGCCCCAGCATTTT. This codes for CSVAWGWNQPQHF.

The CDR3 DNA sequence: TGCGCCAGCAGCCCAGAAGGGTATTGGCAAGAGACCCAGTACTTC. As protein: CASSPEGYWQETQYF. The chain couples TRBV5-1 to TRBJ2-5; D is ambiguous. V shed 4 bases and J shed 2 bases, with 15 bases lying between them. CDR1 and CDR2 from the germline V gene are SGHRS and YFSETQ. The CDR3 extends over 15 amino acids.